The next 21 T cell receptor beta chains were all read from a single sample in a study of cytomegalovirus exposure and HLA in healthy donors. PCR used 60 Vbeta primers and 13 Jbeta primers. Assay: immunoSEQ multiplex PCR; the TCRdb copy retains only in-frame clones and omits some. The sample lists roughly 180,000 clones; roughly 80% were seen once. Sequenced material: PBMCs. The source of these receptors is a woman aged 40 to 50 in good health and CMV-seropositive.

The rearrangement joins TRBV30 to TRBJ1-2; 7 positions agree with TRBD1. The CDR3 length is 15 residues. V trimming: 0 bases; J trimming: 6 bases; junction bases outside the gene matches: 10. Germline lookup yields CDR1 GTSNPN and CDR2 SVGIG (reference sequence). DNA for the CDR3: TGTGCCTGGAGTGTTTTAGGGGACAGCTATAATGGCTACACCTTC. Translating it yields CAWSVLGDSYNGYTF.

V is TRBV15 and J is TRBJ1-1; D perhaps matches TRBD1 (5 bases). V was shortened by 1 base and J by 7 bases, with 10 bases between the two germline ends. The CDR3 extends over 13 amino acids. Germline V CDR1 and CDR2: LNHNV, YYDKDF (reference sequence). CDR3 DNA: TGTGCCACCAGCAGAGTGACAGTGAATGAAGCTTTCTTT. Translating it yields CATSRVTVNEAFF.

The chain couples TRBV11-2 to TRBJ2-3, with 7 bases identical to TRBD1. CDR3 size: 15 residues. With 1 base clipped from V and 6 bases from J, the junction kept 7 bases outside the gene matches. CDR1 is SGHAT and CDR2 is FQNNGV in the germline V gene. CDR3 in amino acids: CASSLVKGAPDTQYF. DNA for the CDR3: TGTGCCAGCAGCTTAGTGAAGGGGGCGCCGGATACGCAGTATTTT. The whole variable domain, remainder taken from reference TRBV11-2 and TRBJ2-3, is EAGVAQSPRYKIIEKRQSVAFWCNPISGHATLYWYQQILGQGPKLLIQFQNNGVVDDSQLPKDRFSAERLKGVDSTLKIQPAKLEDSAVYLCASSLVKGAPDTQYFGPGTRLTVL.

The chain joins TRBV18 to TRBJ2-3; possibly TRBD2 for D (6 bases). This CDR3 comprises 14 residues. Trimming stripped 4 bases from V and 0 bases from J, with 8 bases between. The germline CDR1 and CDR2 sequences are KGHSH and LQKENI. The CDR3 spells CASSRSGSTDTQYF. The CDR3 bases are TGTGCCAGCTCACGGAGCGGGAGCACAGATACGCAGTATTTT.

The chain carries TRBV9 and TRBJ1-5; a possible D gene is TRBD1 (5 bases). The CDR3 runs 15 residues. The V gene lost 3 bases and the J gene lost 3 bases, with 13 bases spanning the gap. Looked up from germline, CDR1 is SGDLS and CDR2 is YYNGEE. DNA of the CDR3: TGTGCCAGCAGCGGAGATCCGACAGCCAATCAGCCCCAGCATTTT. It specifies CASSGDPTANQPQHF.

The chain combines TRBV4-1 with TRBJ1-5; D is ambiguous. The germline V gene encodes CDR1 MGHRA and CDR2 YSYEKL. The CDR3 is 13 residues long. The V end was cut by 4 bases, the J end by 7 bases, with 11 bases between. The CDR3 region has the DNA TGCGCCAGCAGCCTCTCGGTTCGGCAGCCCCAGCATTTT. This gives the protein CASSLSVRQPQHF.

In this sample, this clone turned up a few times. The rearrangement uses TRBV5-1 and TRBJ2-2; tentatively, D is TRBD1 (6 bases). V was shortened by 1 base and J by 1 base, with 8 bases between the two germline ends. CDR1 and CDR2 (germline): SGHRS, YFSETQ. This CDR3 spans 15 amino acids. The CDR3 nucleotides are TGCGCCAGCAGCTTGCGACAGGAGAACACCGGGGAGCTGTTTTTT. Amino acids: CASSLRQENTGELFF.

The rearrangement joins TRBV7-9 to TRBJ1-1; D is unclear. Germline loops: CDR1 SEHNR, CDR2 FQNEAQ (reference sequence). CDR3 length: 14 residues. V was trimmed by 5 bases and J by 5 bases, leaving 15 bases between them. In DNA, the CDR3 is TGTGCCAGCAGCCCCCTGGCGGGTGGAACTGAAGCTTTCTTT. This translates into CASSPLAGGTEAFF.

This rearrangement joins TRBV5-1 to TRBJ2-7, with TRBD2 matching over 9 bases. V was clipped by 7 bases and J by 6 bases; unmatched bases: 14. The CDR3 is 15 amino acids. Germline CDR1 SGHRS, CDR2 YFSETQ. CDR3 amino acids: CASAPGGGEKVEQYF. The DNA for the CDR3 is TGCGCCAGCGCCCCGGGCGGGGGGGAGAAGGTCGAGCAGTACTTC.

This clone appeared many times. V usage is TRBV6-6 and J usage is TRBJ2-1, with 10 bases matching TRBD1. With V trimmed by 6 bases and J by 8 bases, 7 bases remained unmatched. CDR3 length: 14 amino acids. Germline CDR1 is MNHNY and CDR2 is SVGAGI (reference sequence). In DNA, the CDR3 is TGTGCCAGCAGAACCGGGACAGGGGCCCATGAGCAGTTCTTC. As protein: CASRTGTGAHEQFF.

The J gene is TRBJ2-7, the V gene TRBV7-2, with TRBD2 as a possible D gene (6 bases). The CDR3 has 11 residues. Trimming removed 8 bases from V and 4 bases from J, with 9 bases in between. Germline V gene data show CDR1 as SGHTA and CDR2 as FQGNSA. The CDR3 coding sequence is TGTGCCAGCGGCGGAGGGTACGAGCAGTACTTC. Its translation: CASGGGYEQYF.

This chain joins TRBV6-5 and TRBJ2-1, with D unclear. CDR3 length equals 14 residues. Per the germline V gene, CDR1 is MNHEY and CDR2 is SVGAGI. V lost 6 bases to trimming and J lost 0 bases, with 9 bases between them. The CDR3 sequence: CASSRPSSYNEQFF. CDR3 coding DNA: TGTGCCAGCAGCCGACCTAGCTCCTACAATGAGCAGTTCTTC.

In its sample, this clone was seen a few times. CDR3 DNA: TGCGCCAGCAGCCCGGGACTAGCGGGAGGGTTCGGCACAGATACGCAGTATTTT. It translates to CASSPGLAGGFGTDTQYF. The chain carries TRBV5-1 and TRBJ2-3; 16 positions match TRBD2. The CDR3 sequence is 18 residues long. Germline lookup yields CDR1 SGHRS and CDR2 YFSETQ. V was clipped by 4 bases and J by 1 base; unmatched bases: 6.

The J gene is TRBJ2-5, the V gene TRBV18, with 14 bases identical to TRBD2. This CDR3 spans 17 amino acids. From germline, CDR1 is KGHSH and CDR2 LQKENI. The V and J ends lost 0 bases and 4 bases, in that order; junction bases with no gene match: 4. CDR3 protein: CASSPPGLAGAGETQYF. Here the CDR3 DNA reads TGTGCCAGCTCACCACCGGGACTAGCGGGAGCGGGAGAGACCCAGTACTTC.

This chain uses TRBV10-1 with TRBJ2-3; TRBD2 agrees at 13 bases. J lost 3 bases, V lost 5 bases, and 2 bases had no gene match. Germline CDR1 WNHNN, CDR2 SYGVQD (reference sequence). The length of the CDR3 is 15 residues. CDR3 region: CASSRLAGGTDTQYF. For the CDR3, the DNA is TGCGCCAGCAGTAGACTAGCGGGAGGAACAGATACGCAGTATTTT.

The chain links TRBV7-2 to TRBJ2-4; TRBD2 agrees at 16 bases. V lost 5 bases and J lost 6; bases outside the gene matches: 10. The CDR3 consists of 18 residues. Germline CDR1 is SGHTA and CDR2 is FQGNSA. The CDR3 reads CASSLTGTSGRVGNIQYF. DNA for the CDR3: TGTGCCAGCAGCCTCACCGGGACTAGCGGGAGGGTCGGAAACATTCAGTACTTC. Filled out from reference TRBV7-2 and TRBJ2-4, the complete variable domain reads GAGVSQSPSNKVTEKGKDVELRCDPISGHTALYWYRQSLGQGLEFLIYFQGNSAPDKSGLPSDRFSAERTGGSVSTLTIQRTQQEDSAVYLCASSLTGTSGRVGNIQYFGAGTRLSVL.

The rearrangement joins TRBV10-3 to TRBJ1-1, with 9 bases lining up with TRBD1. Per germline, CDR1 ENHRY and CDR2 SYGVKD. Trimming removed 9 bases from V and 1 base from J; junction bases left unmatched: 6. This CDR3 is built from 14 residues. The CDR3 reads CAIQGTGKNTEAFF. The CDR3 nucleotides read TGTGCCATACAAGGGACAGGGAAGAACACTGAAGCTTTCTTT.

The chain carries TRBV28 and TRBJ1-2; 7 nucleotides match TRBD1. This CDR3 comprises 14 residues. The V gene end was trimmed by 7 bases and the J gene end by 5 bases; junction bases not matched to a gene: 10. Germline lookup yields CDR1 MDHEN and CDR2 SYDVKM. CDR3 sequence (DNA): TGTGCCAGCACCCAAGGGGGCAGCCGTTATGGCTACACCTTC. Its translation is CASTQGGSRYGYTF.

The chain links TRBV4-2 to TRBJ2-2; 7 nucleotides align to TRBD2. The CDR3 loop spans 16 amino acids. CDR1 LGHNA and CDR2 YNFKEQ come from the germline V gene. V trimming: 1 base; J trimming: 4 bases; junction bases outside the gene matches: 6. DNA of the CDR3: TGTGCCAGCAGCCAAGTGGCGGGAGTGACCACCGGGGAGCTGTTTTTT. Amino acids: CASSQVAGVTTGELFF.

The V call is TRBV7-3, the J call TRBJ1-1, with D possibly TRBD1 on 5 matching bases. With 2 bases removed from V and 4 bases from J, the gap between germline ends came to 8 bases. CDR1 and CDR2 (germline): SGHTA, FQGTGA. The CDR3 totals 13 residues. The CDR3 reads CASSLSGITEAFF. DNA of the CDR3: TGTGCCAGCAGCTTATCAGGGATCACTGAAGCTTTCTTT.

A few counts support this clone. The chain employs TRBV7-9 and TRBJ2-7; 10 bases agree with TRBD2. Trimming took 9 bases from V and 5 from J; bases not matched to a gene: 13. The CDR3 spans 15 residues. Looked up from germline, CDR1 is SEHNR and CDR2 is FQNEAQ (reference sequence). The CDR3 region is CASRTTTSGRDEQYF. CDR3 bases: TGTGCCAGTAGAACTACGACTAGCGGGCGAGACGAGCAGTACTTC.